The 9 T cell receptor beta chains listed next were all sequenced from one sample in a study of siplizumab effects on memory and regulatory T cells. Here immunoSEQ multiplex PCR was the method, and the copy in TCRdb shows in-frame clones only, minus some. The data hold around 77,000 clones, with around 90% observed a single time. Sequencing was done on a sample of CD8+ T cells sorted from blood. These receptors originate from a human donor in good health.

The rearrangement joins TRBV4-1 to TRBJ2-5, with unresolved D. Germline loops: CDR1 MGHRA, CDR2 YSYEKL. Deletions cut 1 base from V and 1 base from J, with 10 bases between. The length of the CDR3 is 15 residues. DNA of the CDR3: TGCGCCAGCAGCCAAGTAATTCAATCCCAAGAGACCCAGTACTTC. Translated: CASSQVIQSQETQYF.

V usage is TRBV7-9 and J usage is TRBJ2-7; tentatively, D is TRBD1 (5 bases). Trimming removed 5 bases from V and 2 bases from J, with 10 bases in between. The CDR3 runs 13 residues. The V gene's germline CDR1 is SEHNR and CDR2 FQNEAQ (reference sequence). DNA for the CDR3: TGTGCCAGCAGCGACGACAGAACCTACGAGCAGTACTTC. Protein product: CASSDDRTYEQYF.

The rearrangement joins TRBV7-6 to TRBJ2-3; perhaps TRBD2 as D (5 bases). The CDR3 extends over 15 amino acids. Germline V CDR1 and CDR2: SGHVS, FNYEAQ. V lost 2 bases, J lost 1 base, and 10 bases lay in between. The CDR3 loop reads CASSLFPEGTDTQYF. In nucleotides, the CDR3 is TGTGCCAGCAGCTTATTTCCGGAGGGCACAGATACGCAGTATTTT.

The chain employs TRBV4-1 and TRBJ2-1; D may be TRBD1 or TRBD2 (5 bases each). With 3 bases removed from V and 10 bases from J, the gap between germline ends came to 16 bases. Germline V CDR1 and CDR2: MGHRA, YSYEKL. The CDR3 runs to 14 residues. The CDR3 here is CASSQDMGVREQFF. The CDR3 nucleotides read TGCGCCAGCAGCCAGGATATGGGGGTCAGGGAGCAGTTCTTC.

The J gene is TRBJ1-2, the V gene TRBV15; 9 bases map to TRBD1. This CDR3 has 15 residues. Germline CDR1 is LNHNV and CDR2 is YYDKDF (reference sequence). Losses at the gene ends were 6 bases for V and 2 bases for J; bases not matched to a gene: 7. The CDR3 loop reads CATSLGTGRNYGYTF. The CDR3 DNA reads TGTGCCACCAGTCTCGGGACAGGGAGAAACTATGGCTACACCTTC.

This clone appeared a few times. The J gene is TRBJ2-2, the V gene TRBV25-1, with 11 bases matching TRBD1. The trim removed 6 bases at V and 5 bases at J, leaving 5 bases unmatched. CDR1 and CDR2 (germline): MGHDK, SYGVNS. This CDR3 has 15 amino acids. The CDR3 here is CASRQGTGGTGELFF. In DNA, the CDR3 is TGTGCCAGCAGGCAAGGGACAGGGGGGACCGGGGAGCTGTTTTTT.

The chain recombines TRBV27 with TRBJ2-7; TRBD1 aligns across 10 bases. CDR3 size: 14 residues. Germline V gene sequence: CDR1 MNHEY, CDR2 SMNVEV (reference sequence). With 6 bases clipped from V and 5 bases from J, the junction kept 7 bases outside the gene matches. The CDR3 bases are TGTGCCAGCAGCTCTCTTGGGACAGGGGACGAGCAGTACTTC. This codes for CASSSLGTGDEQYF.

The chain joins TRBV7-2 to TRBJ2-7; D gene unclear. This CDR3 region has 14 residues. Germline V gene data show CDR1 as SGHTA and CDR2 as FQGNSA. The V end was cut by 3 bases, the J end by 4 bases, with 13 bases between. CDR3 in amino acids: CASSFIGPEYEQYF. The CDR3 nucleotides read TGTGCCAGCAGCTTTATAGGACCCGAATACGAGCAGTACTTC.

J is TRBJ1-5 and V is TRBV27; the D gene is possibly TRBD1 (5 bases). V was pared by 5 bases and J by 4 bases, with 21 bases between. The germline V gene has CDR1 MNHEY and CDR2 SMNVEV (reference sequence). CDR3 length: 17 residues. DNA for the CDR3: TGTGCCAGCAGTACATCCAGGGCGTCGGGTTGGAATCAGCCCCAGCATTTT. Amino acids: CASSTSRASGWNQPQHF.